The 14 T cell receptor beta chains presented below share a single source sample, sequenced in a study of shared clonotypes between healthy human individuals (dated by TCRdb to 2019 to 2021). The library was built by means of the immunoSEQ multiplex PCR assay. The clones in this table, taken by TCRdb from immuneACCESS, are in-frame only. Not every clone is retained; where verified, under half of the shortfall comes from an unresolved V gene, and the cause of the rest is unknown. This sample lists approximately 720,000 clones; under 95% were detected once. The ten most abundant clones make up about 24% of the sample. For the CD8 naive samples, CD45RO-negative cells were positively selected for CCR7, yielding a CD45RA+CCR7+ population from which TemRA cells were excluded. The source material was naive CD8+ T cells sorted from blood. Sample cell subset or site, as interpreted from the label and publication: CD45RA+CCR7+. The receptors derive from a man under 40 in good health.

The chain recombines TRBV9 with TRBJ1-1, with TRBD1 matching over 7 bases. CDR1 and CDR2 (germline): SGDLS, YYNGEE. Unmatched junction bases numbered 7, after V lost 2 bases and J lost 3 bases. This CDR3 contains 15 residues. As DNA, the CDR3 is TGTGCCAGCAGCGTGGAGGGGGCGGAGGACACTGAAGCTTTCTTT. Its translation is CASSVEGAEDTEAFF.

This clone was found once. The genes are TRBV10-3 and TRBJ2-7; D not resolved. CDR1 ENHRY and CDR2 SYGVKD come from the germline V gene. Deletions cut 2 bases from V and 0 bases from J, with 14 bases between. This CDR3 has 16 residues. CDR3 sequence: CAISEIWPESSYEQYF. The CDR3 bases are TGTGCCATCAGTGAGATTTGGCCAGAGAGCTCCTACGAGCAGTACTTC.

Concerning this clone: This sample includes further DNA sequences coding for the same CDR3. The chain employs TRBV11-2 and TRBJ2-7, with D uncertain. Germline CDR1 reads SGHAT; CDR2 reads FQNNGV. The CDR3 has 13 residues. V was cut by 3 bases and J by 2 bases, with 8 bases left in between. The CDR3 sequence: CASSLGGPYEQYF. The CDR3 nucleotides are TGTGCCAGCAGCTTGGGCGGCCCCTACGAGCAGTACTTC.

This sequence joins TRBV4-1 and TRBJ2-7; D call uncertain. V was pared by 0 bases and J by 0 bases, with 15 bases between. Germline loops: CDR1 MGHRA, CDR2 YSYEKL. This CDR3 has 17 amino acids. The DNA of the CDR3 is TGCGCCAGCAGCCAAGATCGGTTCGGCCAGGCCTCCTACGAGCAGTACTTC. The encoded protein is CASSQDRFGQASYEQYF.

The J gene is TRBJ2-7, the V gene TRBV27; 11 nucleotides line up with TRBD2. With 2 bases clipped from V and 6 bases from J, the junction kept 3 bases outside the gene matches. The CDR3 loop spans 14 amino acids. CDR1 and CDR2 from the germline V gene are MNHEY and SMNVEV (reference sequence). The CDR3 is CASSLLAGGSEQYF. CDR3 in DNA: TGTGCCAGCAGTTTACTAGCGGGAGGTAGCGAGCAGTACTTC.

This clone was observed once. This chain uses TRBV5-1 with TRBJ2-5; the D is unclear. Germline V gene data show CDR1 as SGHRS and CDR2 as YFSETQ. The CDR3 is 17 residues long. V was cut by 1 base and J by 0 bases, with 16 bases left in between. The CDR3 reads CASSLTPVGQNQETQYF. CDR3 DNA sequence: TGCGCCAGCAGCTTGACCCCCGTCGGGCAGAACCAAGAGACCCAGTACTTC.

This clone was observed a handful of times. This chain links TRBV15 with TRBJ2-2, with 8 bases fitting TRBD1. This CDR3 is built from 14 residues. CDR1 is LNHNV, CDR2 YYDKDF, per germline (reference sequence). The V segment lost 6 bases and the J segment 1 base; nucleotides outside the gene matches: 1. CDR3 sequence reads: CATRGTGNTGELFF. The DNA for the CDR3 is TGTGCCACCAGGGGGACAGGGAACACCGGGGAGCTGTTTTTT.

This chain links TRBV4-1 with TRBJ2-7, with a tentative D call TRBD2 (5 bases). The CDR3 runs to 13 residues. Between the trimmed V and J ends, which lost 4 bases and 5 bases, there was a span of 12 bases. Germline V gene sequence: CDR1 MGHRA, CDR2 YSYEKL. CDR3 region: CASSLGLTDEQYF. CDR3 DNA: TGCGCCAGCAGCCTTGGACTGACCGACGAGCAGTACTTC.

This clone showed up just once. The chain joins TRBV5-6 to TRBJ2-3; D tentatively fits TRBD1 or TRBD2 (5 bases each). The CDR3 is 14 residues long. V gave up 1 base and J gave up 8 bases, with 14 bases separating them. Germline lookup yields CDR1 SGHDT and CDR2 YYEEEE. The CDR3 loop reads CASSLNGALITQYF. The DNA for the CDR3 is TGTGCCAGCAGCTTGAACGGGGCCCTCATTACGCAGTATTTT.

This clone has just one count. The chain is built from TRBV30 and TRBJ1-5; D unclear. The ends were cut back, 4 bases at V and 0 bases at J, with 13 bases in the middle. The CDR3 runs to 15 residues. Germline V gene data show CDR1 as GTSNPN and CDR2 as SVGIG (reference sequence). CDR3 amino acids: CAWMNRDYSNQPQHF. CDR3 in DNA: TGTGCCTGGATGAATAGAGATTATAGCAATCAGCCCCAGCATTTT.

The chain couples TRBV6-5 to TRBJ2-7, with 7 bases that match TRBD1. Germline V gives CDR1 MNHEY, CDR2 SVGAGI. The V gene end was trimmed by 5 bases and the J gene end by 0 bases; junction bases not matched to a gene: 7. The CDR3 covers 15 residues. CDR3 in amino acids: CASSTTGFSSYEQYF. The CDR3 coding sequence is TGTGCCAGCAGTACGACAGGGTTTAGCTCCTACGAGCAGTACTTC.

In this sample, this clone turned up many times. CDR3 DNA sequence: TGTGCCAGCAGCTCCGGGACAGGGAGGACCGGGGAGCTGTTTTTT. It encodes CASSSGTGRTGELFF. This chain uses TRBV25-1 with TRBJ2-2; the match to TRBD1 covers 9 bases. Trimming took 6 bases from V and 5 from J; bases not matched to a gene: 7. Germline V gene sequence: CDR1 MGHDK, CDR2 SYGVNS. The CDR3 covers 15 residues.

This chain joins TRBV29-1 and TRBJ2-7; D may be TRBD2 (6 bases). Germline values: CDR1 SQVTM, CDR2 ANQGSEA. The V gene lost 0 bases and the J gene lost 2 bases, with 11 bases spanning the gap. This CDR3 region has 14 residues. In DNA form, the CDR3 reads TGCAGCGTTGAAGATCCGGGGGAAACCTACGAGCAGTACTTC. This sequence encodes CSVEDPGETYEQYF.

A word on this clone: Within the sample, other DNA sequences also encode this same CDR3. The genes are TRBV7-2 and TRBJ2-1; possible D gene TRBD2, 6 bases. Germline V lookup: CDR1 SGHTA, CDR2 FQGNSA. The CDR3 has 12 residues. Trimming stripped 1 base from V and 9 bases from J, with 7 bases between. In DNA, the CDR3 is TGTGCCAGCAGCTTAGTCGGGGGTGAGCAGTTCTTC. The encoded protein is CASSLVGGEQFF.